The sequence of this T cell receptor (beta chain) was determined in a study of T-cell memory formation after mild COVID-19. Findings and limits, study-wide: Whereas later expanders leaned CD4+, clones contracting day 15 to 85 showed a balanced CD4/CD8 makeup. Within pre-infection memory, some responding clones were found, suggesting cross-reactive memory joined.

Barcoded TCR alpha and TCR beta cDNA libraries with UMIs came from 5'RACE using constant-segment primers. MiXCR, run by TCRdb on the 5' RACE reads, gives a single entry per CDR3 protein. This sample has roughly 300,000 distinct CDR3 sequences; 15% to 20% occur once, and the top ten carry more than 20%. This CDR3 is 16 amino acids long. The V end lost 1 base, the J end lost 7 bases, and 14 bases lay between the germline ends. Germline values: CDR1 LNHNV, CDR2 YYDKDF (reference sequence). About this clonotype: What it recognizes is unknown.

The V gene is TRBV15, the J gene TRBJ1-6; D call uncertain. This TCR was sampled from a man between 18 and 35 years old who had mild COVID-19 (a few samples of this study predate the infection). Cell type and time point are not known. The sequenced material came from PBMCs or a T cell subset sorted from them (not recorded which). Written as DNA, the CDR3 is TGTGCCACCAGCAGAGTTGGTATCCGACCCAATTCACCCCTCCACTTT. Residues: CATSRVGIRPNSPLHF.